Listed below are T cell receptor beta chains from one sample, sequenced in a study of OX40 agonist ivuxolimab in advanced cancers. TCRdb's table, derived via immunoSEQ multiplex PCR, lists solely in-frame clones and lacks some. Seen here are about 42,000 clones, 70% to 90% observed once, and the top ten hold about 2.5%. The sequencing used CD4+ or CD8+ T cells sorted from blood, collected in a trial of the OX40 agonist ivuxolimab. All receptors come from an adult with an advanced solid tumor such as melanoma, head and neck, liver or kidney cancer. The CDR3 runs from the conserved cysteine through the conserved F or W. A D gene is named only where the DNA matches it firmly. The size field is filled for only some rows; it gives once, few, many or a size class.

>.|TRBJ2-1|TRBV6-5|TRBD1
CASSNIQGENNEQFF
TGTGCCAGCAGTAACATACAGGGGGAGAACAATGAGCAGTTCTTC
>.|TRBJ2-3|TRBV7-9|TRBD2
CASSPLAGAGTDTQYF
TGTGCCAGCAGCCCCCTAGCGGGAGCCGGCACAGATACGCAGTATTTT
>.|TRBJ1-2|TRBV5-1|TRBD1
CASSRGQNYGYTF
TGCGCCAGCAGCAGGGGACAGAACTATGGCTACACCTTC
>.|TRBJ2-3|TRBV29-1|TRBD2
CSVVLAGGNLGDTQYF
TGCAGCGTAGTACTAGCGGGAGGAAACCTTGGGGATACGCAGTATTTT
>.|TRBJ1-2|TRBV18|.
CASSPYAANYGYTF
TGTGCCAGCTCACCATACGCGGCTAACTATGGCTACACCTTC
>.|TRBJ2-7|TRBV4-3|.
CASSPGTYYEQYF
TGCGCCAGCAGCCCTGGAACTTACTACGAGCAGTACTTC
>once|TRBJ1-1|TRBV5-1|.
CASKDGLNTEAFF
TGCGCCAGCAAAGACGGACTGAACACTGAAGCTTTCTTT
>.|TRBJ2-1|TRBV5-3|.
CARSLAEPRTGTGSNEQFF
TGTGCCAGAAGCTTGGCGGAGCCGCGAACAGGGACGGGGTCTAATGAGCAGTTCTTC
>.|TRBJ1-5|TRBV9|.
CASSPGAGSHQPQHF
TGTGCCAGCAGCCCAGGGGCAGGGTCCCATCAGCCCCAGCATTTT
>.|TRBJ2-1|TRBV20-1|.
CSAVASEQFF
TGCAGTGCTGTAGCGAGTGAGCAGTTCTTC
>.|TRBJ2-1|TRBV2|.
CASSPLGSYNEQFF
TGTGCCAGCAGCCCGCTAGGGTCCTACAATGAGCAGTTCTTC
>.|TRBJ1-4|TRBV6-1|.
CASRPPGREKLFF
TGTGCCAGCAGACCCCCTGGACGTGAAAAACTGTTTTTT
>.|TRBJ2-1|TRBV5-1|TRBD2
CASSFLTSGAYNEQFF
TGCGCCAGCAGCTTTTTGACTAGCGGAGCCTACAATGAGCAGTTCTTC
>.|TRBJ2-1|TRBV7-9|.
CASSLWGVDGQFF
TGTGCCAGCAGCTTATGGGGGGTCGATGGGCAGTTCTTC
>.|TRBJ2-3|TRBV2|.
CASTPPLGRGTDTQYF
TGTGCCAGCACCCCCCCCCTGGGCAGGGGAACAGATACGCAGTATTTT
>.|TRBJ2-3|TRBV4-2|.
CASSQPLAGTDTQYF
TGTGCCAGCAGCCAACCCTTAGCGGGCACAGATACGCAGTATTTT
>.|TRBJ2-2|TRBV29-1|TRBD2
CSVSGDGTGELFF
TGCAGCGTGAGCGGGGACGGCACCGGGGAGCTGTTTTTT
>.|TRBJ1-1|TRBV5-5|.
CASSLATGGTEAFF
TGTGCCAGCAGCTTGGCCACGGGGGGGACTGAAGCTTTCTTT
>.|TRBJ1-4|TRBV28|.
CVSSPPGAAGNEKLFF
TGTGTCAGCAGCCCACCCGGGGCGGCGGGTAATGAAAAACTGTTTTTT
>.|TRBJ2-5|TRBV7-2|.
CASSPRTLETQYF
TGTGCCAGCAGCCCGAGGACCTTGGAGACCCAGTACTTC
>.|TRBJ2-2|TRBV6-1|TRBD2
CAYSYRTSGFGELFF
TGTGCCTACTCATACCGGACTAGCGGCTTTGGGGAGCTGTTTTTT
>few|TRBJ2-3|TRBV5-6|TRBD2
CASSLLAGGTDTQYF
TGTGCCAGCAGCCTTCTAGCGGGAGGGACAGATACGCAGTATTTT
>.|TRBJ1-1|TRBV5-1|TRBD1
CASNTGAANTEAFF
TGCGCCAGCAATACAGGGGCCGCGAACACTGAAGCTTTCTTT
>.|TRBJ1-2|TRBV7-3|.
CASSLTFGLDYTF
TGTGCCAGCAGCTTAACGTTCGGGCTGGACTACACCTTC
>.|TRBJ1-2|TRBV30|TRBD1
CAWSTTGLTYGYTF
TGTGCCTGGAGTACGACAGGGCTGACGTATGGCTACACCTTC
>.|TRBJ2-3|TRBV7-3|TRBD1
CASSSQGADTQYF
TGTGCCAGCAGCTCTCAGGGGGCAGATACGCAGTATTTT
>.|TRBJ2-7|TRBV11-2|.
CASSQYSPEQYF
TGTGCCAGCAGCCAATACAGCCCCGAGCAGTACTTC
>.|TRBJ2-7|TRBV5-1|.
CASSLAAQTYEQYF
TGCGCCAGCAGCTTGGCAGCGCAGACCTACGAGCAGTACTTC
>.|TRBJ1-1|TRBV6-1|.
CASSVQGGTEAFF
TGTGCCAGCAGTGTACAGGGAGGCACTGAAGCTTTCTTT
>few|TRBJ2-7|TRBV5-6|.
CASSLDGVTYEQYF
TGTGCCAGCAGCTTGGACGGAGTCACCTACGAGCAGTACTTC
>.|TRBJ2-3|TRBV7-9|.
CASSSRVLTDTQYF
TGTGCCAGCAGCTCCCGGGTGCTCACAGATACGCAGTATTTT
>.|TRBJ2-2|TRBV11-2|.
CASSYMRGSTGELFF
TGTGCCAGCAGCTACATGAGGGGAAGCACCGGGGAGCTGTTTTTT
>.|TRBJ2-5|TRBV6-6|TRBD2
CASSYGLAGAETQYF
TGTGCCAGCAGTTACGGCCTAGCGGGAGCAGAGACCCAGTACTTC
>few|TRBJ2-5|TRBV29-1|.
CSVPPTWDQETQYF
TGCAGCGTGCCACCGACATGGGACCAAGAGACCCAGTACTTC
>.|TRBJ1-1|TRBV11-3|TRBD1
CASSSGKQGAFF
TGTGCCAGCAGCTCGGGCAAACAGGGGGCTTTCTTT
>.|TRBJ2-3|TRBV14|.
CASSQDYSQPSTDTQYF
TGTGCCAGCAGCCAAGATTATTCGCAGCCCTCCACAGATACGCAGTATTTT